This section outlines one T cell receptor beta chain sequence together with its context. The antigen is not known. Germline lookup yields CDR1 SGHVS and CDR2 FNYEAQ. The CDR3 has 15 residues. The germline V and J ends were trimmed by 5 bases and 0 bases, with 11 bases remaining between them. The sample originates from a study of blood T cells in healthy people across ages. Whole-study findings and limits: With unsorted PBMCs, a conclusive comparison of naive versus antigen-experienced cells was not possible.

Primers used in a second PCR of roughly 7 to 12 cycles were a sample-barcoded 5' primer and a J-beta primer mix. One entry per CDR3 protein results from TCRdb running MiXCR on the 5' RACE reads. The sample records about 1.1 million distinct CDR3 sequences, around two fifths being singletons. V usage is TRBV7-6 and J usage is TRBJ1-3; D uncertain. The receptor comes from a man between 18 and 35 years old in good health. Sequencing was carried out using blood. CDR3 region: CASSGEYFSGNTIYF. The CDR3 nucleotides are TGTGCCAGCAGCGGAGAGTACTTCTCTGGAAACACCATATATTTT.